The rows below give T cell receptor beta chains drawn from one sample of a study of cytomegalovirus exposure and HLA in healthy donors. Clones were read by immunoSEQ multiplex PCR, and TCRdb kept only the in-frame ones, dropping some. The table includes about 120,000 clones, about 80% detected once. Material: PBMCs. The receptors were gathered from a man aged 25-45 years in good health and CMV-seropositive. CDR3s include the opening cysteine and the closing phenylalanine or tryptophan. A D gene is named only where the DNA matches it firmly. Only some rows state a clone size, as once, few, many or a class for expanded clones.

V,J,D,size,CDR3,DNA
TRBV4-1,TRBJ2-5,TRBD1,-,CASSQMDREETQYF,TGCGCCAGCAGCCAAATGGACAGGGAAGAGACCCAGTACTTC
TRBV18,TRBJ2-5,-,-,CASSPLGGLSETQYF,TGTGCCAGCTCACCACTCGGGGGGCTAAGTGAGACCCAGTACTTC
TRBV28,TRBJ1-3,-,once,CASSFALTYSGNTIYF,TGTGCCAGCAGTTTCGCACTGACTTACTCTGGAAACACCATATATTTT
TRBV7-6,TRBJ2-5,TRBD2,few,CASSLSGGHQETQYF,TGTGCCAGCAGCCTTAGCGGGGGGCACCAAGAGACCCAGTACTTC
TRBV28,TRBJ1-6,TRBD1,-,CASSFDRGGSPLHF,TGTGCCAGCAGTTTCGACAGGGGAGGGTCACCCCTCCACTTT
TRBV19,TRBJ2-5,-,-,CASSKSHTQETQYF,TGTGCCAGTAGTAAAAGCCATACCCAAGAGACCCAGTACTTC
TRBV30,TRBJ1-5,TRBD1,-,CAWSSGQGGNQPQHF,TGTGCCTGGAGTTCGGGACAGGGGGGCAATCAGCCCCAGCATTTT
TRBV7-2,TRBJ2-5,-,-,CASRPTGFLIQETQYF,TGTGCCAGCAGGCCCACAGGTTTTCTCATTCAAGAGACCCAGTACTTC
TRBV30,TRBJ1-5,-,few,CAWSSGVGDQPQHF,TGTGCCTGGAGTTCAGGGGTGGGGGATCAGCCCCAGCATTTT
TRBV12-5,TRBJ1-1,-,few,CASVHQAGGTEAFF,TGTGCTAGTGTCCATCAAGCGGGGGGCACTGAAGCTTTCTTT
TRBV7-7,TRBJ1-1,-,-,CASSRGQNTEAFF,TGTGCCAGCAGCCGGGGACAGAACACTGAAGCTTTCTTT
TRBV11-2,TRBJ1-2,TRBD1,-,CASSQDLRAQGGYGYTF,TGCGCCAGCAGCCAAGATCTCAGGGCACAGGGGGGATATGGCTACACCTTC
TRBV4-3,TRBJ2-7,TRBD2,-,CASSQRLAGTYEQYF,TGCGCCAGCAGCCAGAGACTAGCGGGGACCTACGAGCAGTACTTC
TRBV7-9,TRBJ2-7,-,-,CAGDRTDSYEQYF,TGTGCCGGGGACCGGACAGACTCCTACGAGCAGTACTTC
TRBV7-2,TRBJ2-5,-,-,CATSPGGLHQETQYF,TGTGCCACCTCCCCCGGGGGGCTACACCAAGAGACCCAGTACTTC
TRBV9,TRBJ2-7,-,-,CASSKTGGHSYEQYF,TGTGCCAGCAGCAAAACGGGGGGCCATTCCTACGAGCAGTACTTC
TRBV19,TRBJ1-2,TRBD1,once,CASNLGGDYGYTF,TGTGCCAGTAATTTAGGGGGCGACTATGGCTACACCTTC
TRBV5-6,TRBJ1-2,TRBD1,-,CASSAGTGALGAYGYTF,TGTGCCAGCAGCGCCGGGACAGGGGCTTTGGGGGCTTATGGCTACACCTTC
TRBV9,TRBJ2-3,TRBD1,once,CASSTLGQDTDTQYF,TGTGCCAGCAGCACTCTCGGACAGGACACAGATACGCAGTATTTT
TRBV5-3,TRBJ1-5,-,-,CARSLRGSQPQHF,TGTGCCAGAAGCTTAAGAGGGAGTCAGCCCCAGCATTTT
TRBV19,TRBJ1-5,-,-,CASSIEGEYSNQPQHF,TGTGCCAGTAGTATAGAAGGAGAATATAGCAATCAGCCCCAGCATTTT
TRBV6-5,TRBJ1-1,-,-,CASSTYEGSKAFF,TGTGCCAGCAGTACTTACGAGGGATCTAAGGCTTTCTTT
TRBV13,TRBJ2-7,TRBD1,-,CASSLGTGEEEQYF,TGTGCCAGCAGCTTGGGGACAGGGGAAGAAGAGCAGTACTTC
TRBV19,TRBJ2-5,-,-,CASSISSTGRQYF,TGTGCCAGTAGTATAAGTTCGACAGGACGCCAGTACTTC
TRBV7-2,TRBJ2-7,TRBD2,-,CASSARTSGGYEQYF,TGTGCCAGCAGCGCCCGGACTAGCGGGGGCTACGAGCAGTACTTC
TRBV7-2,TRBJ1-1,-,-,CASSLGGRRNTEAFF,TGTGCCAGCAGCTTAGGGGGCAGGAGGAACACTGAAGCTTTCTTT
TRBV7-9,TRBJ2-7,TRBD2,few,CASSRGTSVAYEQYF,TGTGCCAGCAGCCGGGGGACTAGCGTAGCCTACGAGCAGTACTTC
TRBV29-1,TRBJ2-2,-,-,CSVDDGESTGELFF,TGCAGCGTTGATGACGGGGAGTCGACCGGGGAGCTGTTTTTT
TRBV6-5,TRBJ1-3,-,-,CASSYSLGAGNTIYF,TGTGCCAGCAGTTACTCGTTAGGGGCTGGAAACACCATATATTTT
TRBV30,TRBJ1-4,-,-,CASLTVPDEKLFF,TGTGCCTCACTAACGGTACCTGATGAAAAACTGTTTTTT
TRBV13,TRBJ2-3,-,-,CASARGSTDTQYF,TGTGCCAGCGCTCGAGGTAGCACAGATACGCAGTATTTT
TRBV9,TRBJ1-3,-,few,CASSLTGSGNTIYF,TGTGCCAGCAGCTTGACAGGATCTGGAAACACCATATATTTT
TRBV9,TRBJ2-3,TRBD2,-,CASSLSHSGGATQDTQYF,TGTGCCAGCAGCCTGTCCCATAGCGGGGGGGCTACACAAGATACGCAGTATTTT
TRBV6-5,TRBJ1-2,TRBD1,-,CASSTGTVYGYTF,TGTGCCAGCAGCACCGGGACAGTCTATGGCTACACCTTC
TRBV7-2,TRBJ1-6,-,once,CASSLAPGTLNSPLHF,TGTGCCAGCAGCTTGGCCCCCGGGACTCTTAATTCACCCCTCCACTTT
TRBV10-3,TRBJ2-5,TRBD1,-,CAISESVSTGGLRETQYF,TGTGCCATCAGTGAGTCAGTCAGCACAGGGGGCTTGAGAGAGACCCAGTACTTC
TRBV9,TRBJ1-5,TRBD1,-,CASSADPGQGSNQPQHF,TGTGCCAGCAGCGCGGACCCGGGACAGGGAAGCAATCAGCCCCAGCATTTT
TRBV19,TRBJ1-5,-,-,CASSSGWNQPQHF,TGTGCCAGTAGTTCCGGGTGGAATCAGCCCCAGCATTTT
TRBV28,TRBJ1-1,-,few,CASSLASTEAFF,TGTGCCAGCAGTTTGGCCAGCACTGAAGCTTTCTTT
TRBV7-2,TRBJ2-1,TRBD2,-,CASSLRRGAGARGQQFF,TGTGCCAGCAGCTTAAGGAGAGGAGCGGGGGCCCGGGGGCAGCAGTTCTTC
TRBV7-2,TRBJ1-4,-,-,CASSPQAAGEKLFF,TGTGCCAGCAGCCCTCAGGCAGCGGGAGAAAAACTGTTTTTT
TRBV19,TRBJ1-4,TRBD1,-,CASSDPGQGEAKLFF,TGTGCCAGTAGCGATCCGGGACAGGGGGAGGCAAAACTGTTTTTT
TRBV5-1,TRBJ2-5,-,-,CASSLAGIEETQYF,TGCGCCAGCAGCTTGGCAGGCATTGAAGAGACCCAGTACTTC
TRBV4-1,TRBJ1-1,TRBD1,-,CASSLNGQVTEAFF,TGCGCCAGCAGCCTAAACGGACAGGTCACTGAAGCTTTCTTT
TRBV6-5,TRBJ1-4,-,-,CASSYSGGRREKLFF,TGTGCCAGCAGTTACTCGGGGGGGCGCCGGGAAAAACTGTTTTTT
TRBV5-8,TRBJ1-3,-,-,CASSLWLWEGSNTIYF,TGTGCCAGCAGCTTGTGGCTCTGGGAAGGGAGTAACACCATATATTTT
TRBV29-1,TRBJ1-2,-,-,CSWGDPRRGYTF,TGCAGCTGGGGGGACCCACGTCGCGGCTACACCTTC
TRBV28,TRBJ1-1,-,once,CASSLGGEMNTEAFF,TGTGCCAGCAGTTTAGGCGGGGAAATGAACACTGAAGCTTTCTTT
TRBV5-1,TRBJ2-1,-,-,CASSLERGSYNEQFF,TGCGCCAGCAGCTTGGAGAGGGGGTCCTACAATGAGCAGTTCTTC
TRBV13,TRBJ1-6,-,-,CASSPRGNNSPLHF,TGTGCCAGCAGCCCCAGGGGAAATAATTCACCCCTCCACTTT
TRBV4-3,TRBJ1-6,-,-,CASSQDRGGWSSYNSPLHF,TGCGCCAGCAGCCAAGATCGGGGAGGTTGGAGCTCCTATAATTCACCCCTCCACTTT
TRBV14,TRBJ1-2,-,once,CASSPAGENYGYTF,TGTGCCAGCAGCCCCGCCGGGGAAAACTATGGCTACACCTTC
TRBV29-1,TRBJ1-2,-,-,CSVEDLGQGQGYTF,TGCAGCGTTGAAGATCTAGGCCAGGGGCAGGGCTACACCTTC
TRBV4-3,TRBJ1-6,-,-,CASSQDVRSRDNSPLHF,TGCGCCAGCAGCCAAGATGTTCGGAGCAGGGATAATTCACCCCTCCACTTT
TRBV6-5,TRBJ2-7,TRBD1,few,CASSYYGTGFAEQYF,TGTGCCAGCAGTTACTATGGGACAGGGTTTGCCGAGCAGTACTTC
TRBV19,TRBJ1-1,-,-,CASSETPNTEAFF,TGTGCCAGTAGCGAGACACCGAACACTGAAGCTTTCTTT
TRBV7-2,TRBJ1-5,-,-,CASSLAQPGHLGPQHF,TGTGCCAGCAGCTTAGCCCAGCCGGGACACCTTGGGCCCCAGCATTTT